Below, one T cell receptor beta chain is given with its context. Its antigen is unidentified. The sample is drawn from a study of OX40 agonist ivuxolimab in advanced cancers. As for the study in general: In this trial design, patients received ivuxolimab intravenously at 0.01 to 10 mg/kg every 2 weeks. Patients were over 65% male with ages roughly 20 to 90, mean approximately 58.

Study findings and constraints: At 0.1 to 3.0 mg/kg, clonal expansion of CD4+ and CD8+ blood T cells had occurred by week 6.

The V end lost 5 bases, the J end lost 6 bases, and 9 bases lay between the germline ends. Germline V lookup: CDR1 DFQATT, CDR2 SNEGSKA (reference sequence). The CDR3 is 11 residues long. Clones were sequenced by immunoSEQ multiplex PCR, and TCRdb holds only the in-frame ones, with some missing. The sample has about 55,000 clones; 77% are singletons. The source was CD4+ or CD8+ T cells sorted from blood, collected in a trial of the OX40 agonist ivuxolimab. V gene TRBV20-1 combines with J gene TRBJ2-3; no definite D call. This TCR came from an adult with an advanced solid tumor such as melanoma, head and neck, liver or kidney cancer. The CDR3 bases are TGCAGTGCTCGAGCCGGGGATACGCAGTATTTT. Its translation is CSARAGDTQYF.